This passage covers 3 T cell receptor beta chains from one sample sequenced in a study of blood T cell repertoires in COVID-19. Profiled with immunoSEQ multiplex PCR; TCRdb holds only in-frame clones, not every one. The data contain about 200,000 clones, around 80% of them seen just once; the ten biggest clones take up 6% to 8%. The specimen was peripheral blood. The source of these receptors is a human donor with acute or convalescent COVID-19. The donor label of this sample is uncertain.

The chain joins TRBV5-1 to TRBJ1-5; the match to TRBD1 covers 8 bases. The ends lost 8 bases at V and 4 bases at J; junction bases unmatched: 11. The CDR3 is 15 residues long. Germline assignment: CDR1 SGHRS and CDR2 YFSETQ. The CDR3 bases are TGCGCCAGTTCGTTCACAGGGGGACCTAATCAGCCCCAGCATTTT. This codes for CASSFTGGPNQPQHF.

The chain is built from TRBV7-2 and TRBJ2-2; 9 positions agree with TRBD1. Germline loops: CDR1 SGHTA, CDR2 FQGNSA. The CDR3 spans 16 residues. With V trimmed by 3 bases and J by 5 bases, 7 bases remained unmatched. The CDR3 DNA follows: TGTGCCAGCAGCTTTCGGACAGGGGTTATGACCGGGGAGCTGTTTTTT. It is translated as CASSFRTGVMTGELFF.

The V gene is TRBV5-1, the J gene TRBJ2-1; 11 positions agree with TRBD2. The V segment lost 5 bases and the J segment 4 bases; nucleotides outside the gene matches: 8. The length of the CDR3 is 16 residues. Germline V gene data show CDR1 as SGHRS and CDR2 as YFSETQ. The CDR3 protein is CASSQGLAGLYNEQFF. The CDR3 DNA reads TGCGCCAGCAGTCAAGGACTAGCGGGTTTATACAATGAGCAGTTCTTC.